The 11 T cell receptor beta chains below all came from one sample that was sequenced in a study of T-cell memory formation after mild COVID-19. Each CDR3 protein gets one entry after TCRdb re-called the 5' RACE reads with MiXCR. Of approximately 260,000 distinct CDR3 sequences detected, roughly 18% appear once; the ten largest clones hold around 23%. The specimen was PBMCs or a T cell subset sorted from them (not recorded which). The receptors shown here come from a man between 18 and 29 years old who had mild COVID-19 (a few samples of this study predate the infection). Cell type and time point are not known.

This clonotype has only a few counts. One end of the junction is discordant with germline, which a read error may explain. The rearrangement uses TRBV5-1 and TRBJ2-1; TRBD1 might be the D (5 bases). The CDR3 covers 15 residues. Germline CDR1 is SGHRS and CDR2 is YFSETQ. CDR3: CASSPQGGSFNEQFF. The CDR3 DNA is TGCGCCAGCAGCCCCCAGGGCGGATCCTTCAATGAGCAGTTCTTC.

This clonotype was detected a few times. The chain uses TRBV12-3 or TRBV12-4 and TRBJ1-2, with a tentative D call TRBD1 (6 bases). Trimming took off 5 bases at V and 3 bases at J, with 13 bases between the two ends. This CDR3 region has 14 residues. CDR3 region: CASSQQQGHYGYTF. The CDR3, as DNA: TGTGCCAGCAGTCAACAACAGGGTCACTATGGCTACACCTTC.

The table lists this clonotype with a few counts. V is TRBV6-6 and J is TRBJ2-3, with a weak D call TRBD2 (7 bases). There are 15 residues in the CDR3. Trimming took 6 bases from V and 3 from J, leaving 16 bases between them. The germline CDR1 and CDR2 sequences are MNHNY and SVGAGI (reference sequence). CDR3 in DNA: TGTGCCAGCAGGTTCGGGGGGCGCGGGACAGATACGCAGTATTTT. Amino acid sequence: CASRFGGRGTDTQYF.

The V and J genes are TRBV10-3 and TRBJ1-2; D may be TRBD1 (5 bases). CDR3 length equals 15 residues. The V end was cut by 5 bases, the J end by 3 bases, with 16 bases between. Germline CDR1 and CDR2: ENHRY and SYGVKD. DNA for the CDR3: TGTGCCATCAGTCCACCCATAGGGGAGGACTATGGCTACACCTTC. It specifies CAISPPIGEDYGYTF.

This clonotype showed up many times. V is TRBV6-5 and J is TRBJ2-7, with 7 bases aligning to TRBD1. V shed 6 bases and J 0 bases; nucleotides not matched to a gene: 2. The CDR3 contains 13 residues. Germline-derived CDR1 and CDR2 are MNHEY and SVGAGI. The DNA for the CDR3 is TGTGCCAGCAGGGGGACAGCCTCCTACGAGCAGTACTTC. It codes for CASRGTASYEQYF.

The table lists this clonotype with a few counts. The chain carries TRBV12-3 or TRBV12-4 and TRBJ1-5; D is uncertain. The length of the CDR3 is 15 residues. Trimming stripped 3 bases from V and 4 bases from J, with 13 bases between. DNA of the CDR3: TGTGCCAGCAGTTTGGGCATCCAGGCGAATCAGCCCCAGCATTTT. It translates to CASSLGIQANQPQHF.

The chain carries TRBV6-5 and TRBJ2-7; TRBD2 might be the D (5 bases). Trimming pared 4 bases from V and 6 bases from J, leaving 16 bases between. In germline, CDR1 is MNHEY, CDR2 SVGAGI. The CDR3 is 14 amino acids. The CDR3, as DNA: TGTGCCAGCAGTTCCCCATCGGACGGGATCGAGCAGTACTTC. Amino acids: CASSSPSDGIEQYF.

The gene calls are TRBV6-4 and TRBJ1-1; D perhaps matches TRBD1 (6 bases). Germline V lookup: CDR1 MRHNA, CDR2 SNTAGT. Between the trimmed V and J ends, which lost 3 bases and 5 bases, there was a span of 13 bases. This CDR3 is 14 amino acids long. The CDR3 DNA reads TGTGCCAGCAGTGAGGAGGGGGGCGTAACTGAAGCTTTCTTT. This encodes CASSEEGGVTEAFF.

V and J are TRBV11-3 and TRBJ2-3; 7 bases map to TRBD1. CDR1 is SGHNT and CDR2 is YENEEA in the germline V gene. CDR3 length: 14 amino acids. V gave up 1 base and J gave up 11 bases; unmatched junction bases: 9. CDR3 loop: CASSLGRGNARQYF. In nucleotides, the CDR3 is TGTGCCAGCAGCTTAGGCAGGGGGAACGCCCGGCAGTATTTT.

The rearrangement links TRBV6-2 or TRBV6-3 to TRBJ1-5, with unresolved D. The V gene lost 2 bases and the J gene lost 1 base, with 6 bases spanning the gap. Germline-derived CDR1 and CDR2 are MNHEY and SVGEGT. The CDR3 has 14 residues. DNA for the CDR3: TGTGCCAGCAGTTACGTTGGAAGCAATCAGCCCCAGCATTTT. This sequence encodes CASSYVGSNQPQHF.

The chain has TRBV20-1 and TRBJ2-7; D is perhaps TRBD2 (6 bases). Deletions cut 6 bases from V and 0 bases from J, with 18 bases between. The CDR3 extends over 15 amino acids. Germline CDR1 and CDR2: DFQATT and SNEGSKA (reference sequence). The CDR3 is CSATSSAPASYEQYF. CDR3 coding DNA: TGCAGTGCCACATCTAGCGCCCCCGCCTCCTACGAGCAGTACTTC.